This TCR beta chain comes out of a study of blood T cell repertoires in COVID-19. On the study more broadly: The study drew acute and convalescent COVID-19 samples from the United States, Italy and Spain. In each case, the material was cDNA or gDNA derived from T cells, B-cell-depleted T cells, or PBMCs.

Methods used by the authors: Estimation of nucleated cell counts relied on the amplification of reference gene primers. The data were produced by immunoSEQ multiplex PCR, yet TCRdb's version contains in-frame clones alone and is incomplete. That table gives V, J and clone size, and the DNA gave D and trimming. The sample gives 30,000 to 35,000 clones, over 90% of which show up once; 4.5% to 6.5% is in the top ten. With V trimmed by 2 bases and J by 1 base, 9 bases remained unmatched. CDR3 length: 17 residues. The germline V gene encodes CDR1 SNHLY and CDR2 FYNNEI. The sample consisted of peripheral blood. The V gene is TRBV2, the J gene TRBJ2-3; TRBD2 matches at 7 bases. The source is a human donor in a cohort sampled during active COVID-19. The CDR3 DNA reads as TGTGCCAGCAGTGAACAGATTCTAGCGGACCGCACAGATACGCAGTATTTT. The encoded protein is CASSEQILADRTDTQYF.